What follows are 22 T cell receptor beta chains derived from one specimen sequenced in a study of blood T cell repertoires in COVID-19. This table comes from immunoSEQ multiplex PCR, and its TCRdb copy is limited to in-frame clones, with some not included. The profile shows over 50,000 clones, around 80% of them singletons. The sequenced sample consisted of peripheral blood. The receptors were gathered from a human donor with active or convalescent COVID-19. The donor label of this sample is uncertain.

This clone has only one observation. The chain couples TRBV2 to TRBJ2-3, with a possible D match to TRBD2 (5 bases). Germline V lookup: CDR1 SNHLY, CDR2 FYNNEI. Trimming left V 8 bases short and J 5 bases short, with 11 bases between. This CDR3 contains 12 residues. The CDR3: CASRLAGDTQYF. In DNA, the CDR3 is TGTGCCAGCCGTCTCGCGGGAGATACGCAGTATTTT.

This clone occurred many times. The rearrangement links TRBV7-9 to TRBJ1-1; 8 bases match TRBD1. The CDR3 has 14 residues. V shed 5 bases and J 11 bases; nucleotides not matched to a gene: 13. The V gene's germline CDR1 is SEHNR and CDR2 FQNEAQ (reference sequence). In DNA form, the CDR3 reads TGTGCCAGCAGCAGTACAGGGGGTGTCAATATGGCTTTCTTT. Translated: CASSSTGGVNMAFF. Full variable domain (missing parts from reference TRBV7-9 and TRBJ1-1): DTGVSQNPRHKITKRGQNVTFRCDPISEHNRLYWYRQTLGQGPEFLTYFQNEAQLEKSRLLSDRFSAERPKGSFSTLEIQRTEQGDSAMYLCASSSTGGVNMAFFGQGTRLTVV.

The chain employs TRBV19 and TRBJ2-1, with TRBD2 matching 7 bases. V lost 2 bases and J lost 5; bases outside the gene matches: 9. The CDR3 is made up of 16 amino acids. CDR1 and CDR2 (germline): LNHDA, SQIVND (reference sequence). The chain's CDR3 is CASSIQSGAQNNEQFF. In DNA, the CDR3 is TGTGCCAGTAGTATACAGAGCGGGGCCCAAAACAATGAGCAGTTCTTC.

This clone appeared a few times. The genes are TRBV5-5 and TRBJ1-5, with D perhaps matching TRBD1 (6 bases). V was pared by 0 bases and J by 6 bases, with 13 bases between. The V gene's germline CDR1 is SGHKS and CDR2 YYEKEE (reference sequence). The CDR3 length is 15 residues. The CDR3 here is CASSLGVGAGQPQHF. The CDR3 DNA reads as TGTGCCAGCAGCTTGGGGGTGGGGGCAGGTCAGCCCCAGCATTTT.

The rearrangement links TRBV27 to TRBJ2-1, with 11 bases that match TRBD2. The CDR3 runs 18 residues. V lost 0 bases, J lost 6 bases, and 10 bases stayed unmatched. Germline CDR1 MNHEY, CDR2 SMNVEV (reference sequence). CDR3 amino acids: CASSLSFQKLAGVNEQFF. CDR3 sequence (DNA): TGTGCCAGCAGTTTATCGTTCCAGAAACTAGCGGGAGTCAATGAGCAGTTCTTC.

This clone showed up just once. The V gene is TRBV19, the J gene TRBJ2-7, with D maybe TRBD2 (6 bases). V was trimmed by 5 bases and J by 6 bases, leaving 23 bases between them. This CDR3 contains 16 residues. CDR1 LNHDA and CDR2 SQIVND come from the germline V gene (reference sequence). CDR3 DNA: TGTGCCAGTAGTCCCCCGGGGCGGGATCTGAGGGTCGAGCAGTACTTC. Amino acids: CASSPPGRDLRVEQYF.

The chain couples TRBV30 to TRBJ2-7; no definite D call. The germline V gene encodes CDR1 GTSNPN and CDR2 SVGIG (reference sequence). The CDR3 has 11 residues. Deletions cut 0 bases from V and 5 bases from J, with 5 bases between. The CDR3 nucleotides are TGTGCCTGGAGTGTACTCCACGAGCAGTACTTC. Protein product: CAWSVLHEQYF. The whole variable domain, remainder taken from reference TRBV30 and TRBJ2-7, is SQTIHQWPATLVQPVGSPLSLECTVEGTSNPNLYWYRQAAGRGLQLLFYSVGIGQISSEVPQNLSASRPQDRQFILSSKKLLLSDSGFYLCAWSVLHEQYFGPGTRLTVT.

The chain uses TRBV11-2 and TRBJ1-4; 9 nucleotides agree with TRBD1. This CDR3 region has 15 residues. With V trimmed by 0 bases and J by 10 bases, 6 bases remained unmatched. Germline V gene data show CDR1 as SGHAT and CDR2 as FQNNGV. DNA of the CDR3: TGTGCCAGCAGCTTAGAAGGGACAGGGAGGGGAAAACTGTTTTTT. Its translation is CASSLEGTGRGKLFF.

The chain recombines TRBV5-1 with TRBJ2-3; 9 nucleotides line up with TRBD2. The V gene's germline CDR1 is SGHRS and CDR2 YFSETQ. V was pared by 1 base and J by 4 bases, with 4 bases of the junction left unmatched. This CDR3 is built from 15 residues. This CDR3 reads CASSLRAGGPDTQYF. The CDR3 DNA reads TGCGCCAGCAGCTTGCGAGCGGGAGGCCCAGATACGCAGTATTTT.

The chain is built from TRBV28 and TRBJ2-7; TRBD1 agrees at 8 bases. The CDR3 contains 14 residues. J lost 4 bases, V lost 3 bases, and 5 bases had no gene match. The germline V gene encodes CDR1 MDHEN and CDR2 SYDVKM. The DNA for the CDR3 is TGTGCCAGCAGTTTCAGGGGGCAGAGGTACGAGCAGTACTTC. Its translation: CASSFRGQRYEQYF.

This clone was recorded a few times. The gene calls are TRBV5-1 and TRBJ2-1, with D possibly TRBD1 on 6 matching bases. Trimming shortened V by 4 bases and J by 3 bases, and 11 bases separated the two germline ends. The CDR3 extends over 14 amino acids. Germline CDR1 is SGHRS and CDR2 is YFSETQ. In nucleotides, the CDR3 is TGCGCCAGCAGCGACACGACAGGCTACAATGAGCAGTTCTTC. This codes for CASSDTTGYNEQFF. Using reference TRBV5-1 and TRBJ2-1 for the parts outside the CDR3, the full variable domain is KAGVTQTPRYLIKTRGQQVTLSCSPISGHRSVSWYQQTPGQGLQFLFEYFSETQRNKGNFPGRFSGRQFSNSRSEMNVSTLELGDSALYLCASSDTTGYNEQFFGPGTRLTVL.

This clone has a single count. This CDR3 reads CSVKQGATTGELFF. CDR3 DNA sequence: TGCAGCGTCAAACAGGGGGCTACGACCGGGGAGCTGTTTTTT. The chain couples TRBV29-1 to TRBJ2-2, with 9 bases matching TRBD1. V was clipped by 6 bases and J by 5 bases; unmatched bases: 7. The CDR3 has 14 amino acids. The germline V gene encodes CDR1 SQVTM and CDR2 ANQGSEA.

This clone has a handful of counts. This CDR3 is CASSVGTGPGNTIYF. The CDR3 coding sequence is TGTGCCAGCAGCGTAGGGACAGGACCTGGAAACACCATATATTTT. The J gene is TRBJ1-3, the V gene TRBV9; 7 nucleotides align to TRBD1. There are 15 residues in the CDR3. Trimming took 0 bases from V and 2 from J; bases not matched to a gene: 2. CDR1 SGDLS and CDR2 YYNGEE come from the germline V gene.

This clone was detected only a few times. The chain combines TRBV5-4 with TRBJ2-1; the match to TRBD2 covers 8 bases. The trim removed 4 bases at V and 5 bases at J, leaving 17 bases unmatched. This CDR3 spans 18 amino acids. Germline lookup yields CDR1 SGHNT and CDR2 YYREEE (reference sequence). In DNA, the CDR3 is TGTGCCAGCAGCGACCCTTCTACCGGGACTAGAGGGAACAATGAGCAGTTCTTC. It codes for CASSDPSTGTRGNNEQFF.

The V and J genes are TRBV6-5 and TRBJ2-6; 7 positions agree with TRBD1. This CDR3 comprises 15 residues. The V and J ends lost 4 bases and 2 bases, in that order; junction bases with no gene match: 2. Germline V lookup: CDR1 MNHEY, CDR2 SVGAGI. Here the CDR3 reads CASSLGTAGANVLTF. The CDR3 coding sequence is TGTGCCAGCAGTTTAGGGACAGCTGGGGCCAACGTCCTGACTTTC.

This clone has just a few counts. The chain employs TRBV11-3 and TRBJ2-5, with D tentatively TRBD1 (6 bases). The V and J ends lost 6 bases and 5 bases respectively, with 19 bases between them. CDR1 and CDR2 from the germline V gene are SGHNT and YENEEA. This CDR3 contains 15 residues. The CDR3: CASSSTGSYAETQYF. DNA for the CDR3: TGTGCCAGCAGTTCAACAGGGTCGTACGCGGAGACCCAGTACTTC.

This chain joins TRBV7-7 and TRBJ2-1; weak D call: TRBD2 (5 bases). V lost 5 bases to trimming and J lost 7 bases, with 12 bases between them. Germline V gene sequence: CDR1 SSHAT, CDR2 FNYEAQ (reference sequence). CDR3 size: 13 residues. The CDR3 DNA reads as TGTGCCAGCAGCATGAGGGAAACGAATGAGCAGTTCTTC. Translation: CASSMRETNEQFF.

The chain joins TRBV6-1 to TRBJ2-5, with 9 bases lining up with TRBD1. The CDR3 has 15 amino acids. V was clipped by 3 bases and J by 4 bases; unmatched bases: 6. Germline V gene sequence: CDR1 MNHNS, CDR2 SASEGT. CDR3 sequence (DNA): TGTGCCAGCAGTGATTTCGGGACAGGGTCAGAGACCCAGTACTTC. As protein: CASSDFGTGSETQYF.

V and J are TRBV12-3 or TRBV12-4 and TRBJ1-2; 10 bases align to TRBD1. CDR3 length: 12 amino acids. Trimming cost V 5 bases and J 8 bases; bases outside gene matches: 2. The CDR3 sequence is CASSPGQGGYTF. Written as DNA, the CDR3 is TGTGCCAGCAGTCCGGGACAGGGGGGCTACACCTTC.

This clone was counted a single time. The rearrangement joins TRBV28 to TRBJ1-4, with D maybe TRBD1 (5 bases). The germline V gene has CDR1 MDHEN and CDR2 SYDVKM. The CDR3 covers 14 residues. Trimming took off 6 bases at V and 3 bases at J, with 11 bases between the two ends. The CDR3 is CASRSGHPNEKLFF. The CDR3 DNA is TGTGCCAGCAGGAGTGGACACCCTAATGAAAAACTGTTTTTT.

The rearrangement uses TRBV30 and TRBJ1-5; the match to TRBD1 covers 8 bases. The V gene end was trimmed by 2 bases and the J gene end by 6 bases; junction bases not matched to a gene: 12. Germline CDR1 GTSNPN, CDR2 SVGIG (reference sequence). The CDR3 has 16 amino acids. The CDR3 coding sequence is TGTGCCTGGAGTCGGGGTGGAACAGGGGGTTTTCAGCCCCAGCATTTT. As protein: CAWSRGGTGGFQPQHF.

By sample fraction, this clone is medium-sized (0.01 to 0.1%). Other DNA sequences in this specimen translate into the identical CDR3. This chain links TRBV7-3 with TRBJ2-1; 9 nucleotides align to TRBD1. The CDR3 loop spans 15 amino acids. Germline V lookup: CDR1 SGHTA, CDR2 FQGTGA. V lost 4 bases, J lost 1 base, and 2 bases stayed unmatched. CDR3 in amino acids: CASSWGQGSYNEQFF. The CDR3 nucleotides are TGTGCCAGCAGCTGGGGACAGGGATCCTACAATGAGCAGTTCTTC.